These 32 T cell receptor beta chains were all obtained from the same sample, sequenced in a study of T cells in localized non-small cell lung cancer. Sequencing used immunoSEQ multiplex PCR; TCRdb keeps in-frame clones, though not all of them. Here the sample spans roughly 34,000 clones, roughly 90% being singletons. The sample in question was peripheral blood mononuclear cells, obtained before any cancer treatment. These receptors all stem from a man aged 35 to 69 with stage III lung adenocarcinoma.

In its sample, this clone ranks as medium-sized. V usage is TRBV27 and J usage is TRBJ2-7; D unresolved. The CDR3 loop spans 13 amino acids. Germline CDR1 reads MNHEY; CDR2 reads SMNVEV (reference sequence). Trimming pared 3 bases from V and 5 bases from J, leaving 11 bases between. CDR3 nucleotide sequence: TGTGCCAGCAGTTTCATAGGTCCCGACGAGCAGTACTTC. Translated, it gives CASSFIGPDEQYF.

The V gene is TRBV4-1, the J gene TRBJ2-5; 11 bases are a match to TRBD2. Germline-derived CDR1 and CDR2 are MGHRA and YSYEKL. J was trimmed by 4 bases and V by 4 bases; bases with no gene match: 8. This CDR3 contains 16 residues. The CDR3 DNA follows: TGCGCCAGCAGCCCTCCCGGACTAGCGGGTACAGAGACCCAGTACTTC. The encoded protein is CASSPPGLAGTETQYF.

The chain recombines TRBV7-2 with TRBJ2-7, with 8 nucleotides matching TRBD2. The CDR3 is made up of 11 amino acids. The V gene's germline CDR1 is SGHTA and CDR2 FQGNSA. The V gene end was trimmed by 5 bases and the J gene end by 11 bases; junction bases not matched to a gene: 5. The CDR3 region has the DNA TGTGCCAGCAGCCGGGGGGGAGATAAGTACTTC. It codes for CASSRGGDKYF.

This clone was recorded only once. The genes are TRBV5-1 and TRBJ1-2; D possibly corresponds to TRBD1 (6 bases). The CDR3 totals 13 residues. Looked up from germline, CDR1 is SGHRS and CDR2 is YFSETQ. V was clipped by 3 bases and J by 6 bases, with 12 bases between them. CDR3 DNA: TGCGCCAGCAGCTGGGGGACACTAAATGGCTACACCTTC. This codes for CASSWGTLNGYTF.

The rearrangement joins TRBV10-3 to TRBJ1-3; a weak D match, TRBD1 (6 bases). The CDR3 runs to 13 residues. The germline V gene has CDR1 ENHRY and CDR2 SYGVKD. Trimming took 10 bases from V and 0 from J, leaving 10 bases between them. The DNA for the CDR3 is TGTGCCACAATACAGGGCTCTGGAAACACCATATATTTT. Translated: CATIQGSGNTIYF.

The CDR3 region has the DNA TGTGCCAGCAGTTTACCAGGGGAAGGCTACACCTTC. Translating gives CASSLPGEGYTF. The chain is built from TRBV28 and TRBJ1-2, with D perhaps TRBD1 (6 bases). With 2 bases removed from V and 8 bases from J, the gap between germline ends came to 9 bases. Germline CDR1 reads MDHEN; CDR2 reads SYDVKM. The CDR3 extends over 12 amino acids.

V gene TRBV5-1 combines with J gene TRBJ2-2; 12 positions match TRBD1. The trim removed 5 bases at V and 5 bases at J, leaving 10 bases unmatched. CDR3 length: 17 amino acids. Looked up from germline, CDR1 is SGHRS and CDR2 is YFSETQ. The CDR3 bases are TGCGCCAGCAGTTGGTACCCGGGACAGGGGGCGACCGGGGAGCTGTTTTTT. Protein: CASSWYPGQGATGELFF.

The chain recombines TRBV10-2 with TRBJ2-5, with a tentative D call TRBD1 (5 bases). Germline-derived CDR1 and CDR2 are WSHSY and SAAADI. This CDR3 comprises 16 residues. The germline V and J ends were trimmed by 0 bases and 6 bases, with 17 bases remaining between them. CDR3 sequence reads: CASSESFQGRAKTQYF. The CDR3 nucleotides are TGCGCCAGCAGTGAGTCGTTTCAGGGTAGGGCTAAGACCCAGTACTTC.

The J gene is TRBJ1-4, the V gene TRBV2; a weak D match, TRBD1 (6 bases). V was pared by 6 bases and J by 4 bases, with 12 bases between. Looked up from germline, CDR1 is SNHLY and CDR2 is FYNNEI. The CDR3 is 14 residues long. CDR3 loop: CASRPGQYNEKLFF. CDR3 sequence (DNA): TGTGCCAGCAGGCCTGGACAGTATAATGAAAAACTGTTTTTT.

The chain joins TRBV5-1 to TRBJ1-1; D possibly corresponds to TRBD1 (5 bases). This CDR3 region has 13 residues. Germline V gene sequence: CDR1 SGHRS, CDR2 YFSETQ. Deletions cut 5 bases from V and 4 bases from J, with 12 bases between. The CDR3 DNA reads TGCGCCAGCAGTCTGGGAGGGGCCACTGAAGCTTTCTTT. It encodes CASSLGGATEAFF.

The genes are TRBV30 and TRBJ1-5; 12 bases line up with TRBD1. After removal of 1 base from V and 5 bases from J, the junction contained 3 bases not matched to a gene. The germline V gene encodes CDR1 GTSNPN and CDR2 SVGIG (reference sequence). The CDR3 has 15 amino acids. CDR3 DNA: TGTGCCTGGAGTGAGGGACAGGGGGCTTATCAGCCCCAGCATTTT. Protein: CAWSEGQGAYQPQHF.

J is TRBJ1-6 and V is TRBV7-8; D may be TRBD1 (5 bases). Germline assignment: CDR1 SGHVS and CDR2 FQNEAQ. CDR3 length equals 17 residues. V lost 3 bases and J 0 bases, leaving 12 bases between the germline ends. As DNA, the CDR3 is TGTGCCAGCAGCTTTCAGGGCAGAAGCTCCTATAATTCACCCCTCCACTTT. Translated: CASSFQGRSSYNSPLHF.

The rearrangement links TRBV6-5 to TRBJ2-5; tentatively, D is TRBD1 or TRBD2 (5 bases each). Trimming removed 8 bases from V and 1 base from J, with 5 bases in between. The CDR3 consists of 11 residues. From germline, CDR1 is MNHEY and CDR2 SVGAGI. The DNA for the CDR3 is TGTGCCAGCGGGACCCAAGAGACCCAGTACTTC. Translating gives CASGTQETQYF.

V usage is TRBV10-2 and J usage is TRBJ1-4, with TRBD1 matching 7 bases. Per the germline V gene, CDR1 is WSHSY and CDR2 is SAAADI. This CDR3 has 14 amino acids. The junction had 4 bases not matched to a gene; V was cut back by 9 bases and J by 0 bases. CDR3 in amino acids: CASRTGPTNEKLFF. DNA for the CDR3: TGCGCCAGTAGGACAGGCCCAACTAATGAAAAACTGTTTTTT.

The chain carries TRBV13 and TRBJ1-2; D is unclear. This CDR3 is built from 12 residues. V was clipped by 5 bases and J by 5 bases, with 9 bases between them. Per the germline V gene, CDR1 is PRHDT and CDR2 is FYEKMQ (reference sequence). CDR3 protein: CASSKGPYGYTF. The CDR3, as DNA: TGTGCCAGCAGCAAAGGACCTTATGGCTACACCTTC.

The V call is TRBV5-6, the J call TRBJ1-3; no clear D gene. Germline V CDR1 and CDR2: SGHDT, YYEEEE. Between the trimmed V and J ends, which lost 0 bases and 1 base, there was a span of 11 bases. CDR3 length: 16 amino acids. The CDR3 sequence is CASSLAVGGSGNTIYF. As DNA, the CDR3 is TGTGCCAGCAGCTTGGCCGTGGGCGGGTCTGGAAACACCATATATTTT. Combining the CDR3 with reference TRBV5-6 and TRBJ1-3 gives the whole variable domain DAGVTQSPTHLIKTRGQQVTLRCSPKSGHDTVSWYQQALGQGPQFIFQYYEEEERQRGNFPDRFSGHQFPNYSSELNVNALLLGDSALYLCASSLAVGGSGNTIYFGEGSWLTVV.

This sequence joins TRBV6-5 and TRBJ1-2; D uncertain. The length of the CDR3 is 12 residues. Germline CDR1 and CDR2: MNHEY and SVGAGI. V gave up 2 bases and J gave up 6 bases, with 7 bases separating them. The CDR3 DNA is TGTGCCAGCAGTTACACGGGAAATGGCTACACCTTC. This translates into CASSYTGNGYTF.

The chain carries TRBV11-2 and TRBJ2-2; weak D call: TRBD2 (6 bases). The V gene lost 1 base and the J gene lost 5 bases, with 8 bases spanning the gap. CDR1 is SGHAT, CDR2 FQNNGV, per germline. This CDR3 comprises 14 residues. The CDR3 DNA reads TGTGCCAGCAGCTTAGGTGGGGGGACCGGGGAGCTGTTTTTT. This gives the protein CASSLGGGTGELFF.

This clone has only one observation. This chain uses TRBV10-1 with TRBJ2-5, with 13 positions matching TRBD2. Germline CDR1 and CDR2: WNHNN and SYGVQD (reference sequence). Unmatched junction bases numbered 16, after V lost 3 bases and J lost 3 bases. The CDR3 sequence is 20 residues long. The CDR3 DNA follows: TGCGCCAGCAGTGATTCCTACCTGGGAAGACTAGCGGGGGGAAAAGAGACCCAGTACTTC. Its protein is CASSDSYLGRLAGGKETQYF.

The CDR3 DNA is TGTGCCAGTAGTATAGGGGGATATAGCAATCAGCCCCAGCATTTT. Translating gives CASSIGGYSNQPQHF. This chain uses TRBV19 with TRBJ1-5; D remains unclear. The CDR3 contains 15 residues. Germline V gives CDR1 LNHDA, CDR2 SQIVND (reference sequence). Deletions cut 1 base from V and 0 bases from J, with 7 bases between. The full variable domain, completed using reference TRBV19 and TRBJ1-5, is DGGITQSPKYLFRKEGQNVTLSCEQNLNHDAMYWYRQDPGQGLRLIYYSQIVNDFQKGDIAEGYSVSREKKESFPLTVTSAQKNPTAFYLCASSIGGYSNQPQHFGDGTRLSIL.

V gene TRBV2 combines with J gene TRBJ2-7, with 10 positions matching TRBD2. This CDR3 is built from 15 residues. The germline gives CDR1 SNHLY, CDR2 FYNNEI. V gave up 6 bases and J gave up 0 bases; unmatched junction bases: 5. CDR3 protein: CASRLAGTSSYEQYF. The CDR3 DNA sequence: TGTGCCAGCAGACTAGCGGGGACCAGCTCCTACGAGCAGTACTTC.

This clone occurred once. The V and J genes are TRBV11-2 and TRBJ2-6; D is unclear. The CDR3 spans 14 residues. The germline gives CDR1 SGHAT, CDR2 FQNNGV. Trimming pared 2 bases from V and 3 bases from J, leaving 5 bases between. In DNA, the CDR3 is TGTGCCAGCAGCTTATCACGTGGGGCCAACGTCCTGACTTTC. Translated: CASSLSRGANVLTF.

The CDR3 DNA reads as TGTGCCAGCAGCCGGGGTAGGGGGTCAGAGACCCAGTACTTC. This encodes CASSRGRGSETQYF. J is TRBJ2-5 and V is TRBV2; the D gene is possibly TRBD1 (6 bases). The CDR3 covers 14 residues. CDR1 SNHLY and CDR2 FYNNEI come from the germline V gene. V was clipped by 6 bases and J by 4 bases, with 15 bases between them.

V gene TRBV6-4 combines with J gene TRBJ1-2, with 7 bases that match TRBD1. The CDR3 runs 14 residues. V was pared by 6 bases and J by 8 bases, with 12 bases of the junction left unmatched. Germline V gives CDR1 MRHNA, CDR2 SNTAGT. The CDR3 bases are TGTGCCAGCAGCGAAACCCGGGACAGTCAAGGCTACACCTTC. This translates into CASSETRDSQGYTF.

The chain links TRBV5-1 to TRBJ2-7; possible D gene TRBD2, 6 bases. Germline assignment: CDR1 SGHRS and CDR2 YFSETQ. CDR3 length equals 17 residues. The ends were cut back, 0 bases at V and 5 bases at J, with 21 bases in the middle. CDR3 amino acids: CASSLGRGAVRGNEQYF. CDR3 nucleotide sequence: TGCGCCAGCAGCTTGGGTAGGGGAGCAGTTCGGGGGAACGAGCAGTACTTC.

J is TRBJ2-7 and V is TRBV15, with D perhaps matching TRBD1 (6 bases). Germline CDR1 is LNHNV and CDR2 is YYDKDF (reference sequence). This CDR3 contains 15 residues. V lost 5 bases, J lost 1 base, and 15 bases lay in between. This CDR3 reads CATSRTGRKSYEQYF. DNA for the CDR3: TGTGCCACCAGCCGTACAGGGCGTAAATCCTACGAGCAGTACTTC.

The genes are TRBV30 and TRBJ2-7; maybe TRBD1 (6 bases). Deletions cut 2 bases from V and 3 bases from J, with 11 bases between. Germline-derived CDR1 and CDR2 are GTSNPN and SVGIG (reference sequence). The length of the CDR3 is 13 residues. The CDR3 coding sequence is TGTGCCTGGAGTATCCAGACAGGCTACGAGCAGTACTTC. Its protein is CAWSIQTGYEQYF.

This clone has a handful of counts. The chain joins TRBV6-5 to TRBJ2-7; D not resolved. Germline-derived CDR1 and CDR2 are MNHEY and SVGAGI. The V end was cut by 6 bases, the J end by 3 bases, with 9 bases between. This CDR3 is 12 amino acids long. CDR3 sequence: CASRGRSYEQYF. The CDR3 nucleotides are TGTGCCAGCAGGGGCAGGAGCTACGAGCAGTACTTC.

CDR3 loop: CASMGQGISTDTQYF. The CDR3 bases are TGTGCCAGCATGGGACAGGGTATTAGCACAGATACGCAGTATTTT. The chain recombines TRBV2 with TRBJ2-3; TRBD1 agrees at 9 bases. The germline gives CDR1 SNHLY, CDR2 FYNNEI. The V gene end was trimmed by 7 bases and the J gene end by 0 bases; junction bases not matched to a gene: 5. The CDR3 has 15 amino acids.

The CDR3 DNA reads as TGTGCCATCAGTGAGTCGGGTCGGGAGCAAGCTTTCTTT. This translates into CAISESGREQAFF. J is TRBJ1-1 and V is TRBV10-3; D is undetermined. Germline CDR1 reads ENHRY; CDR2 reads SYGVKD. Between the trimmed V and J ends, which lost 0 bases and 9 bases, there was a span of 11 bases. The CDR3 loop spans 13 amino acids.

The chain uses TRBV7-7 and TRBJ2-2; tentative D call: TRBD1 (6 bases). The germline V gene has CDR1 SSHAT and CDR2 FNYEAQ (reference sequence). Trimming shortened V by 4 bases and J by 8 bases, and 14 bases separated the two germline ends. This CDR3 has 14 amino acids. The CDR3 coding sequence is TGTGCCAGCAGCTCCACAGGGTTAACGGGGGAGCTGTTTTTT. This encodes CASSSTGLTGELFF. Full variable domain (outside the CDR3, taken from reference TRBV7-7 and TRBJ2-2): GAGVSQSPRYKVTKRGQDVTLRCDPISSHATLYWYQQALGQGPEFLTYFNYEAQPDKSGLPSDRFSAERPEGSISTLTIQRTEQRDSAMYRCASSSTGLTGELFFGEGSRLTVL.

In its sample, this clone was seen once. CDR3 coding DNA: TGTGCCAGCAGCTTAGCGGGCATTAGTGGTTCACCCCTCCACTTT. Its translation is CASSLAGISGSPLHF. This chain uses TRBV7-9 with TRBJ1-6; unclear D gene. V lost 0 bases and J lost 9, with 12 bases in between. CDR1 SEHNR and CDR2 FQNEAQ come from the germline V gene (reference sequence). The CDR3 totals 15 residues.